Listed below are T cell receptor beta chains from one sample, sequenced in a study of blood T cells in healthy people across ages. TCRdb redid the calling of the 5' RACE reads with MiXCR, one entry per CDR3 protein. Of approximately 820,000 distinct CDR3 sequences listed, under 45% were seen once; the top ten hold roughly 19%. The specimen was blood. The source of these receptors is a man in his fifties or sixties in good health. Both conserved end residues are part of each CDR3. A D gene is named only where the DNA matches it firmly. Some rows mark clone size as missing; the rest say once, few, many or name a class of expanded clone.

TRBJ2-3 - TRBV2 - CASTTPGGWTDTQYF TGTGCCAGCACTACCCCGGGGGGCTGGACAGATACGCAGTATTTT
TRBJ2-7 TRBD1 TRBV10-3 - CAIGSGQGEYEQYF TGTGCCATCGGATCGGGACAGGGGGAGTACGAGCAGTACTTC
TRBJ1-4 TRBD1 TRBV7-2 once CASSLIGQGRGEKLFF TGTGCCAGCAGCCTAATCGGACAGGGGAGGGGTGAAAAACTGTTTTTT
TRBJ2-5 TRBD1 TRBV5-1 few CASSLSGTAPETQYF TGCGCCAGCAGCCTGTCCGGGACAGCTCCGGAGACCCAGTACTTC
TRBJ1-4 - TRBV12-3/TRBV12-4 - CASWGGYHGATNEKLFF TGTGCCAGCTGGGGGGGGTACCATGGGGCAACTAATGAAAAACTGTTTTTT
TRBJ2-7 - TRBV6-1 once CASSESKRYEQYF TGTGCCAGCAGTGAGTCTAAGAGGTACGAGCAGTACTTC
TRBJ2-1 - TRBV5-1 few CASSLGPPEQFF TGCGCCAGCAGCTTGGGTCCACCTGAGCAGTTCTTC
TRBJ2-3 TRBD2 TRBV6-1 - CASSISLAGRTDTQYF TGTGCCAGCAGCATCTCCCTAGCGGGGAGGACAGATACGCAGTATTTT
TRBJ1-5 - TRBV9 few CAAFQPQHF TGTGCAGCTTTTCAGCCCCAGCATTTT
TRBJ2-7 TRBD1 TRBV20-1 once CSANRDRDSHEQYF TGCAGTGCTAACCGGGACAGGGACTCCCACGAGCAGTACTTC
TRBJ1-2 TRBD1 TRBV5-5 few CVSSLTGQGNYGYTF TGTGTCAGCAGCTTAACGGGACAGGGAAACTATGGCTACACCTTC
TRBJ1-6 - TRBV7-2 few CASSLQGTQSSPLHF TGTGCCAGCAGCTTGCAGGGTACGCAATCTTCACCCCTCCACTTT
TRBJ2-7 TRBD2 TRBV3-1 - CASSQDPGTRPYEQYF TGTGCCAGCAGCCAAGACCCCGGGACTAGACCCTACGAGCAGTACTTC
TRBJ2-7 - TRBV20-1 - CSAIRQDSYEQYF TGCAGTGCTATCAGACAGGACTCCTACGAGCAGTACTTC
TRBJ2-1 TRBD1 TRBV19 few CASTPGTGRQIGNEQFF TGTGCCAGTACCCCCGGGACAGGACGCCAGATTGGGAATGAGCAGTTCTTC
TRBJ2-1 TRBD2 TRBV5-1 - CASSLGGGGAYEQFF TGCGCCAGCAGCTTGGGTGGCGGGGGGGCGTATGAGCAGTTCTTC
TRBJ2-3 TRBD2 TRBV7-2 - CASSSGLPTDTQYF TGTGCCAGCAGTTCGGGACTACCCACAGATACGCAGTATTTT
TRBJ1-3 - TRBV12-3/TRBV12-4 - CAVKKGGSGNTIYF TGTGCCGTAAAGAAGGGCGGCTCTGGAAACACCATATATTTT
TRBJ2-3 - TRBV5-4 - CASRSSGLLADTQYF TGTGCCAGCAGATCGTCCGGCCTCCTGGCAGATACGCAGTATTTT
TRBJ1-4 - TRBV6-1 - CASAGEKLFF TGTGCCAGCGCCGGGGAAAAACTGTTTTTT
TRBJ2-7 TRBD2 TRBV9 - CASSVGEGRVYEQYF TGTGCCAGCAGCGTAGGGGAGGGACGGGTCTACGAGCAGTACTTC
TRBJ2-3 - TRBV6-5 - CASSYGGRPDTQYF TGTGCCAGCAGTTACGGGGGTAGACCAGATACGCAGTATTTT
TRBJ2-7 - TRBV28 - CASSLLIRSGEQYF TGTGCCAGCAGTTTATTGATCAGGTCGGGCGAGCAGTACTTC
TRBJ2-1 - TRBV10-3 - CAISDSRDLSDHEQFF TGTGCCATCAGTGACTCGAGAGACCTAAGCGATCATGAGCAGTTCTTC
TRBJ1-1 - TRBV3-1 - CASSQGWRDTEAFF TGTGCCAGCAGCCAGGGGTGGCGAGACACTGAAGCTTTCTTT
TRBJ2-5 - TRBV9 once CASSFQGIGETQYF TGTGCCAGCAGCTTCCAGGGTATCGGGGAGACCCAGTACTTC
TRBJ2-4 TRBD2 TRBV12-3/TRBV12-4 - CASSLLVAGGQQYF TGTGCCAGCAGTTTATTGGTTGCGGGGGGCCAGCAGTACTTC
TRBJ2-5 TRBD2 TRBV20-1 many CSARDFRGVQETQYF TGCAGTGCTAGGGACTTCCGGGGGGTCCAAGAGACCCAGTACTTC
TRBJ1-2 TRBD1 TRBV27 - CASSLGARDSTRGYTF TGTGCCAGCAGTTTAGGGGCCCGGGACAGTACTCGTGGCTACACCTTC
TRBJ2-2 - TRBV6-2/TRBV6-3 few CASSPLTGFQANTGELFF TGTGCCAGCAGTCCTCTCACAGGGTTTCAGGCGAACACCGGGGAGCTGTTTTTT
TRBJ1-4 - TRBV7-2 - CASSLGRTTGEKLFF TGTGCCAGCAGCTTAGGACGAACTACTGGGGAAAAACTGTTTTTT
TRBJ2-3 - TRBV24-1 few CATSDRRADTQYF TGTGCCACCAGTGATCGAAGGGCAGATACGCAGTATTTT
TRBJ2-1 - TRBV3-1 - CASSQAWQGPYNEQFF TGTGCCAGCAGCCAAGCCTGGCAGGGGCCCTACAATGAGCAGTTCTTC
TRBJ2-1 TRBD2 TRBV30 - CAWKVGLAAYNEQFF TGTGCCTGGAAAGTCGGGCTAGCGGCATACAATGAGCAGTTCTTC
TRBJ2-1 - TRBV7-9 few CASRRQYNEQFF TGTGCCAGCAGGCGACAGTACAATGAGCAGTTCTTC
TRBJ1-1 TRBD1 TRBV6-2/TRBV6-3 few CASSLQGAYTEAFF TGTGCCAGCAGTCTACAGGGGGCCTACACTGAAGCTTTCTTT
TRBJ2-1 TRBD2 TRBV10-3 - CAISAGGGTYNGQFF TGTGCCATCAGTGCCGGGGGAGGGACCTACAATGGGCAGTTCTTC